The rows below give T cell receptor beta chains drawn from one sample of a study of T cells in Graves' hyperthyroidism and ophthalmopathy. In TCRdb, the multiplex PCR reads were re-called with MiXCR into one record per CDR3 protein. In the table there are 800,000 or so distinct CDR3 sequences, around 39% of which are singletons. The sample taken for sequencing was blood. The receptors were sampled from a man in his late teens or twenties with Graves' hyperthyroidism. CDR3s include the opening cysteine and the closing phenylalanine or tryptophan. A D gene is named only where the DNA matches it firmly. Size tells how often a clone was seen (once, few, many) or the class of an expanded clone, and some rows leave it out.

abundance	d_gene	v_gene	j_gene	CDR3nt	CDR3aa
NA	TRBD1	TRBV12-3/TRBV12-4	TRBJ2-3	TGTGCCAGCAGTTTAGTCCAGGGGGCCGCAGATACGCAGTATTTT	CASSLVQGAADTQYF
NA	NA	TRBV7-9	TRBJ2-5	TGTGCCAGCATCCAGGGGAGCCAAGAGACCCAGTACTTC	CASIQGSQETQYF
NA	NA	TRBV7-9	TRBJ1-1	TGTGCCAGCAGCGTCCAGTCCGAGGGGGGTGATCATGAAGCTTTCTTT	CASSVQSEGGDHEAFF
NA	TRBD2	TRBV20-1	TRBJ2-3	TGCAGTGCTGGGGGCAGCGGGGGTCCCACAGATACGCAGTATTTT	CSAGGSGGPTDTQYF
NA	TRBD1	TRBV2	TRBJ2-7	TGTGCCAGCAGTGGGACAGGGCTACCTGACGAGCAGTACTTC	CASSGTGLPDEQYF
few	NA	TRBV4-1	TRBJ1-1	TGCGCCAGCAGCCAGGCCGGGACCGCAATGAACACTGAAGCTTTCTTT	CASSQAGTAMNTEAFF
few	NA	TRBV24-1	TRBJ1-2	TGTGCCACCAGTGATTTGAGGGGTGAAGGCTACACCTTC	CATSDLRGEGYTF
few	TRBD2	TRBV9	TRBJ2-7	TGTGCCAGCAGCGACGGGACTAGCGGAGCGCCCTACGAGCAGTACTTC	CASSDGTSGAPYEQYF
many	NA	TRBV20-1	TRBJ1-3	TGCAGTGCGTCCACTTCCGGAAACACCATATATTTT	CSASTSGNTIYF
many	TRBD1	TRBV7-8	TRBJ1-1	TGTGCCAGCAGCGCCACGACAGGGGCTTATGAAGCTTTCTTT	CASSATTGAYEAFF
many	NA	TRBV7-9	TRBJ2-5	TGTGCCAGCAGCTTAGATTGGGGTCGCGAGACCCAGTACTTC	CASSLDWGRETQYF
NA	NA	TRBV4-3	TRBJ2-7	TGCGCCAGCAGCCAAGATTGGGATCGGGTATCAGCCTACGAGCAGTACTTC	CASSQDWDRVSAYEQYF
NA	TRBD2	TRBV20-1	TRBJ2-7	TGCAGTGCTAGAGATCGACTAGCGGCCTCCTACGAGCAGTACTTC	CSARDRLAASYEQYF
NA	NA	TRBV20-1	TRBJ1-1	TGCAGTGCTAGAGGAGGGGACAAAGCTTTCTTT	CSARGGDKAFF
many	NA	TRBV19	TRBJ1-1	TGTGCCAGTACGGACAGACTGAACACTGAAGCTTTCTTT	CASTDRLNTEAFF
many	TRBD2	TRBV29-1	TRBJ2-7	TGCAGCGGCGCCTGGGGGGGGTGGGAGTACTTC	CSGAWGGWEYF
many	NA	TRBV7-8	TRBJ2-7	TGTGCCAGCAGCTTTGCCCACGAGCAGTACTTC	CASSFAHEQYF
NA	TRBD1	TRBV12-3/TRBV12-4	TRBJ1-2	TGTGCCAGCAGTTTTGGGACAGGGGAATACTATGGCTACACCTTC	CASSFGTGEYYGYTF
few	NA	TRBV6-6	TRBJ1-2	TGTGCCAGCGGTAAACCGGACCGACCTAACTATGGCTACACCTTC	CASGKPDRPNYGYTF
NA	TRBD1	TRBV2	TRBJ2-7	TGTGCCAGCAGCGACAGGGGGCCCTACGAGCAGTACTTC	CASSDRGPYEQYF
NA	NA	TRBV6-6	TRBJ2-2	TGTGCCACCCTCCTTCGCCCCGGGGAGCTGTTTTTT	CATLLRPGELFF
many	TRBD1	TRBV7-9	TRBJ1-1	TGTGCCAGCAGCCGCAGGGGGCAGAACACTGAAGCTTTCTTT	CASSRRGQNTEAFF
NA	NA	TRBV2	TRBJ1-5	TGTGCCGGCGGTTTCGACAGGTATAGCAATCAGCCCCAGCATTTT	CAGGFDRYSNQPQHF
few	NA	TRBV20-1	TRBJ2-7	TGCAGTGCGGCAGGAGGGGAACCCTACGAGCAGTACTTC	CSAAGGEPYEQYF
NA	TRBD2	TRBV7-9	TRBJ2-2	TGTGCCAGCAGCCAACGGGGGGGCACCGGGGAGCTGTTTTTT	CASSQRGGTGELFF
few	TRBD2	TRBV20-1	TRBJ2-7	TGCAGTGCCCAAGGGACTAGCGGGGCCTACGAGCAGTACTTC	CSAQGTSGAYEQYF
NA	NA	TRBV7-6	TRBJ2-7	TGTGCCAGCAGCGAGGGTTTTGTTTACGAGCAGTACTTC	CASSEGFVYEQYF
few	NA	TRBV29-1	TRBJ1-2	TGCAGCGTTGAAGAGGGAAGAATAGGGGCGCGAGGCTACACCTTC	CSVEEGRIGARGYTF
NA	NA	TRBV7-2	TRBJ2-3	TGTGCCAGCAGCTTAGTGATGGGGGCAGATACGCAGTATTTT	CASSLVMGADTQYF
many	NA	TRBV6-5	TRBJ1-2	TGTGCCAGCAGTGGAAGGGACTATGGCTACACCTTC	CASSGRDYGYTF
NA	NA	TRBV10-3	TRBJ1-5	TGTGCCACATTGGGCCCCACGGAAGAGACCCAGCATTTT	CATLGPTEETQHF
few	NA	TRBV6-6	TRBJ1-1	TGTGCCAGCGGTACGGACAGTGAAGCTTTCTTT	CASGTDSEAFF
many	TRBD1	TRBV7-8	TRBJ1-5	TGTGCCAGCAGCTCTCTGACAGGGGGCACCTATCAGCCCCAGCATTTT	CASSSLTGGTYQPQHF
many	NA	TRBV11-2	TRBJ1-6	TGTGCCAGCACCAGACGGGACCTCTCCTATAATTCACCCCTCCACTTT	CASTRRDLSYNSPLHF
many	TRBD1	TRBV7-9	TRBJ1-2	TGTGCCAGCAGCTTCGCGGGACAGGGGGATGGCTACACCTTC	CASSFAGQGDGYTF
NA	NA	TRBV6-5	TRBJ1-6	TGTGCCAGCAGTTACGAAGGGTATGGTTCACCCCTCCACTTT	CASSYEGYGSPLHF
NA	NA	TRBV29-1	TRBJ2-2	TGCAGCGTATTGATTCAGAACACCGGGGAGCTGTTTTTT	CSVLIQNTGELFF
many	NA	TRBV29-1	TRBJ2-5	TGCAGCGTTTTGGAGTACCAAGAGACCCAGTACTTC	CSVLEYQETQYF
NA	NA	TRBV5-1	TRBJ2-6	TGCGCCAGCAGCCAGACAGTCTCTGGGGCCGACGTCCTGACTTTC	CASSQTVSGADVLTF
NA	NA	TRBV30	TRBJ1-6	TGTGCCTGGAGTGTAGGGCTGGGGCAAAATTCACCCCTCCACTTT	CAWSVGLGQNSPLHF
few	TRBD1	TRBV4-3	TRBJ1-2	TGCGCCAGCAGCCGCAGGACAGGGGGTAACTATGGCTACACCTTC	CASSRRTGGNYGYTF
NA	NA	TRBV2	TRBJ1-5	TGTGCTAGGTACCGGGACGGAAATCAGCCCCAGCATTTT	CARYRDGNQPQHF
few	TRBD2	TRBV7-9	TRBJ2-7	TGTGCCAGCAGCTTAGGACTAGCGGGTGAACTCTCCTACGAGCAGTACTTC	CASSLGLAGELSYEQYF
many	TRBD1	TRBV25-1	TRBJ1-2	TGTGCCAGCAGTGTAGAACAGGGGGCCGGCTATGGCTACACCTTC	CASSVEQGAGYGYTF
few	NA	TRBV19	TRBJ1-5	TGTGCCAGTAGTATTCGGGGGGCAGGGCTGTTCGATCAGCCCCAGCATTTT	CASSIRGAGLFDQPQHF
NA	NA	TRBV4-2	TRBJ2-7	TGTGTCAGCAGCCAAGATTTGAGCGGAGGGGACGAGCAGTACTTC	CVSSQDLSGGDEQYF
many	NA	TRBV15	TRBJ2-7	TGTGCCACCAGCGCCGCCAACTACGAGCAGTACTTC	CATSAANYEQYF
many	TRBD1	TRBV20-1	TRBJ1-1	TGCAGTGCTGTGGACAGGGCGAACACTGAAGCTTTCTTT	CSAVDRANTEAFF
NA	NA	TRBV7-2	TRBJ2-5	TGTGCCAGCAGTTTAGACTTGGCCCATAGGGAGACCCAGTACTTC	CASSLDLAHRETQYF
few	NA	TRBV20-1	TRBJ1-4	TGCAGTGCTAGCTTCGGCGGGGCAGGAGAAAAACTGTTTTTT	CSASFGGAGEKLFF
few	TRBD1	TRBV6-1	TRBJ1-2	TGTGCCAGCAGACCCGGACAGGTGAACTATGGCTACACCTTC	CASRPGQVNYGYTF
few	NA	TRBV14	TRBJ2-7	TGTGCCAGCAGCCCCCGACTCCTGCCCTACGAGCAGTACTTC	CASSPRLLPYEQYF
NA	TRBD2	TRBV5-1	TRBJ2-7	TGCGCCAGCAGCTTGGGGCGGACTAGCGGGGTTCGGGACGAGCAGTACTTC	CASSLGRTSGVRDEQYF
NA	NA	TRBV6-1	TRBJ1-1	TGTGCCAGCAGTGAACTGAGGAATGCTCTCTTT	CASSELRNALF
NA	NA	TRBV20-1	TRBJ1-1	TGCAGTGCTAGAGATCCGCAGGGAGAGATGAACACTGAAGCTTTCTTT	CSARDPQGEMNTEAFF
many	NA	TRBV10-3	TRBJ1-5	TGTGCCATCAGTGAGGGGGGGTCAGGCAATCAGCCCCAGCATTTT	CAISEGGSGNQPQHF
NA	NA	TRBV2	TRBJ1-4	TGTGCCAGCAGTTCGGACAGTAATGAAAAACTGTTTTTT	CASSSDSNEKLFF
NA	NA	TRBV7-2	TRBJ2-2	TGTGCCAGCAGCTTCGGCGGTACCACCGGGGAGCTGTTTTTT	CASSFGGTTGELFF
many	NA	TRBV10-3	TRBJ2-2	TGTGCCATTCGAACTAGGAGCGGGGAGCTGTTTTTT	CAIRTRSGELFF